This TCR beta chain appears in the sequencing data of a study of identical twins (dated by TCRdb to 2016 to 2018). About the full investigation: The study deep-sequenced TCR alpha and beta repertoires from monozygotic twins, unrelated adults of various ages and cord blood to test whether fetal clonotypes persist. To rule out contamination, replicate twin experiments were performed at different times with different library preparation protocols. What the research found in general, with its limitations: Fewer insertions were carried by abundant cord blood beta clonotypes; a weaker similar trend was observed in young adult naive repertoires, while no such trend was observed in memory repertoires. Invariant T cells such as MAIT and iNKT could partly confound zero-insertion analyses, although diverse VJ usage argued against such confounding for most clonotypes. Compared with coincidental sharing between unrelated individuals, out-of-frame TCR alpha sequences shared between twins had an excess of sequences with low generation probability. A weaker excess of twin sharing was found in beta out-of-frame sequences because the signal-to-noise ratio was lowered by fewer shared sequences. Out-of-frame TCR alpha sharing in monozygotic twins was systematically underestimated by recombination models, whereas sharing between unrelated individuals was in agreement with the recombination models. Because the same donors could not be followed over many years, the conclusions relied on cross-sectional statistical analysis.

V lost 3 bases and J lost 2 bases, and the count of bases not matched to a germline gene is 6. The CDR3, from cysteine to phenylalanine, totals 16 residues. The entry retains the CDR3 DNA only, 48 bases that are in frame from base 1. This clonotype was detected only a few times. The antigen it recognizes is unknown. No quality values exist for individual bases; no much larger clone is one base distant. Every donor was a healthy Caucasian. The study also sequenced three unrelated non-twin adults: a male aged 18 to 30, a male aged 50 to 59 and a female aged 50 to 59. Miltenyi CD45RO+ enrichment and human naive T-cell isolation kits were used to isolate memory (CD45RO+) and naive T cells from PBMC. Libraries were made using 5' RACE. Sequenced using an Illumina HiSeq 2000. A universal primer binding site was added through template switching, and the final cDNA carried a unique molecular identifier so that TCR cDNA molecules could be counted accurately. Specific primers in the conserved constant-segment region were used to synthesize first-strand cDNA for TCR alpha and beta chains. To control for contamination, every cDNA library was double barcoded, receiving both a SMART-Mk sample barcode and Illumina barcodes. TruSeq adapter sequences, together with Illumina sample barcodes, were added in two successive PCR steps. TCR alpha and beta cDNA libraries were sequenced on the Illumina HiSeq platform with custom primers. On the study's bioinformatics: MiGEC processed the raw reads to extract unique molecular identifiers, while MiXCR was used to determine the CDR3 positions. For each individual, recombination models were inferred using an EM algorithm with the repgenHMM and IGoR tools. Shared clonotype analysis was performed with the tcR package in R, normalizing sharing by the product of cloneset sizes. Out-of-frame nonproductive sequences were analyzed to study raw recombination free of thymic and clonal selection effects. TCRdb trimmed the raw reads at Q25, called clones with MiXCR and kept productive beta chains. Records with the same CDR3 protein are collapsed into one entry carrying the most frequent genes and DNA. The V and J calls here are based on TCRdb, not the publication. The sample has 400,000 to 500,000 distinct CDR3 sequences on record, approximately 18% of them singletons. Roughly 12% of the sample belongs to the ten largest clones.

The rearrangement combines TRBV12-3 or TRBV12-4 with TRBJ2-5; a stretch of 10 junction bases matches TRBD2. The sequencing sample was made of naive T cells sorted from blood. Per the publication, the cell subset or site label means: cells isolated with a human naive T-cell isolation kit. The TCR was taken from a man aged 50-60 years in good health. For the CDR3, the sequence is CASSLGSSGGQETQYF. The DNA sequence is TGTGCCAGCAGTTTGGGGTCTAGCGGGGGACAAGAGACCCAGTACTTC.